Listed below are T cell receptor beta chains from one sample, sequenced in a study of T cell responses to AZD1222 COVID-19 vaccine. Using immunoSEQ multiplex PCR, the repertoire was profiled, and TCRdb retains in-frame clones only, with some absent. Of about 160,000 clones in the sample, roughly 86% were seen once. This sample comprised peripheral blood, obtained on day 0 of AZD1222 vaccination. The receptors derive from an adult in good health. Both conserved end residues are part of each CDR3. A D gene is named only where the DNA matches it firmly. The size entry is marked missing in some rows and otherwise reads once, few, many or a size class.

CDR3 DNA: TGTGCCAGCAGTGAAAGGGGGTCGGGGGCCTACGAGCAGTACTTC
CDR3 protein: CASSERGSGAYEQYF
CDR3 length: 15
J gene: TRBJ2-7
clone size: .
D gene: .
V gene: TRBV6-1

CDR3 DNA: TGCGCCAGCAGCCCCAGGGGGGCTGGCGAGCAGTACTTC
CDR3 protein: CASSPRGAGEQYF
CDR3 length: 13
J gene: TRBJ2-7
clone size: .
D gene: .
V gene: TRBV4-3

CDR3 DNA: TGTGCCAGCAGCCAAGGGACGGGGAGCAATCAGCCCCAGCATTTT
CDR3 protein: CASSQGTGSNQPQHF
CDR3 length: 15
J gene: TRBJ1-5
clone size: .
D gene: .
V gene: TRBV4-2

CDR3 DNA: TGTGCCAGCAGCGTACCCCCTGACATTCCGCTCTTC
CDR3 protein: CASSVPPDIPLF
CDR3 length: 12
J gene: TRBJ2-1
clone size: .
D gene: .
V gene: TRBV9

CDR3 DNA: TGCGCCAGCAGCCAAGAACGGTCGTGGAACTATGGCTACACCTTC
CDR3 protein: CASSQERSWNYGYTF
CDR3 length: 15
J gene: TRBJ1-2
clone size: once
D gene: .
V gene: TRBV4-3

CDR3 DNA: TGTGCCAGCAGTGAGAGCAGAAACATTCAGTACTTC
CDR3 protein: CASSESRNIQYF
CDR3 length: 12
J gene: TRBJ2-4
clone size: .
D gene: .
V gene: TRBV6-1

CDR3 DNA: TGTGCCAGCAGCCAAGATCTATCGGGGGAGCTGTTTTTT
CDR3 protein: CASSQDLSGELFF
CDR3 length: 13
J gene: TRBJ2-2
clone size: .
D gene: .
V gene: TRBV3-1/TRBV3-2

CDR3 DNA: TGTGCCAGCAGCTCGGGACAGGGCTTCTCACCCCTCCACTTT
CDR3 protein: CASSSGQGFSPLHF
CDR3 length: 14
J gene: TRBJ1-6
clone size: few
D gene: TRBD1
V gene: TRBV7-3

CDR3 DNA: TGTGCCAGCAGGATTACAGAGTTTAACACTGAAGCTTTCTTT
CDR3 protein: CASRITEFNTEAFF
CDR3 length: 14
J gene: TRBJ1-1
clone size: .
D gene: .
V gene: TRBV6-4

CDR3 DNA: TGCGCCAGCAGCCTCCGAGGCGCGGGGGGGACCGGGGAGCTGTTTTTT
CDR3 protein: CASSLRGAGGTGELFF
CDR3 length: 16
J gene: TRBJ2-2
clone size: .
D gene: TRBD2
V gene: TRBV5-1

CDR3 DNA: TGTGCCAGCAGTTTATGGACTAGCGCCACCGGGGGCATTCAGTACTTC
CDR3 protein: CASSLWTSATGGIQYF
CDR3 length: 16
J gene: TRBJ2-4
clone size: .
D gene: TRBD2
V gene: TRBV28

CDR3 DNA: TGTGCCAGCAGTTACGGGCCGGACTATGACAATACGCAGTATTTT
CDR3 protein: CASSYGPDYDNTQYF
CDR3 length: 15
J gene: TRBJ2-3
clone size: few
D gene: .
V gene: TRBV6-2/TRBV6-3

CDR3 DNA: TGTGCTTTCGCCGGGAGTGGCTACACCTTC
CDR3 protein: CAFAGSGYTF
CDR3 length: 10
J gene: TRBJ1-2
clone size: .
D gene: .
V gene: TRBV30

CDR3 DNA: TGTGCCAGCAGCTCTGGGACATCTGGCAATCAGCCCCAGCATTTT
CDR3 protein: CASSSGTSGNQPQHF
CDR3 length: 15
J gene: TRBJ1-5
clone size: .
D gene: .
V gene: TRBV7-9

CDR3 DNA: TGCAGCGTAGCCACAGGGTTGAGGCAGCCCCAGCATTTT
CDR3 protein: CSVATGLRQPQHF
CDR3 length: 13
J gene: TRBJ1-5
clone size: .
D gene: .
V gene: TRBV29-1

CDR3 DNA: TGTGCCAGCAGCCTGACAGGGGGATCTTATAATTCACCCCTCCACTTT
CDR3 protein: CASSLTGGSYNSPLHF
CDR3 length: 16
J gene: TRBJ1-6
clone size: once
D gene: TRBD1
V gene: TRBV3-1/TRBV3-2

CDR3 DNA: TGTGCCAGCAGGACGACAGGGGAATATCAGCCCCAGCATTTT
CDR3 protein: CASRTTGEYQPQHF
CDR3 length: 14
J gene: TRBJ1-5
clone size: .
D gene: TRBD1
V gene: TRBV28

CDR3 DNA: TGTGCCAGCAGTTTCCCGACTAGCGGGGATCGAGATACGCAGTATTTT
CDR3 protein: CASSFPTSGDRDTQYF
CDR3 length: 16
J gene: TRBJ2-3
clone size: .
D gene: TRBD2
V gene: TRBV28

CDR3 DNA: TGTGCCAGCAGCTCGTTCGGGGGACGCGCTTGGGCTGAAGCTTTCTTT
CDR3 protein: CASSSFGGRAWAEAFF
CDR3 length: 16
J gene: TRBJ1-1
clone size: .
D gene: .
V gene: TRBV5-4

CDR3 DNA: TGTGCCAGCAGCCAAGAGCCCGGGGGACAGAATGAAAAACTGTTTTTT
CDR3 protein: CASSQEPGGQNEKLFF
CDR3 length: 16
J gene: TRBJ1-4
clone size: .
D gene: TRBD1
V gene: TRBV4-2

CDR3 DNA: TGCGCCAGCAGTGATGACAGTAACTATGGCTACACCTTC
CDR3 protein: CASSDDSNYGYTF
CDR3 length: 13
J gene: TRBJ1-2
clone size: .
D gene: .
V gene: TRBV5-1

CDR3 DNA: TGTGCCAGCAGCTTGGCCTTGGAATGGGGTGAAAAACTGTTTTTT
CDR3 protein: CASSLALEWGEKLFF
CDR3 length: 15
J gene: TRBJ1-4
clone size: .
D gene: .
V gene: TRBV5-7

CDR3 DNA: TGTGCCAGCAGCTTAGAGGTAGGCGGGGGCGGCGAAAAACTGTTTTTT
CDR3 protein: CASSLEVGGGGEKLFF
CDR3 length: 16
J gene: TRBJ1-4
clone size: .
D gene: .
V gene: TRBV11-3

CDR3 DNA: TGTGCCAGCAGCTTAGAAGAGTTAGTGAGAGTGGGCTACGAGCAGTACTTC
CDR3 protein: CASSLEELVRVGYEQYF
CDR3 length: 17
J gene: TRBJ2-7
clone size: .
D gene: .
V gene: TRBV7-9

CDR3 DNA: TGTGCCAGCAGGGGTGGGACTAGCGCATACGAGCAGTACTTC
CDR3 protein: CASRGGTSAYEQYF
CDR3 length: 14
J gene: TRBJ2-7
clone size: .
D gene: TRBD2
V gene: TRBV6-5

CDR3 DNA: TGCAGCGCCGCCCCGCGGGGGGTCCGGGAGACCCAGTACTTC
CDR3 protein: CSAAPRGVRETQYF
CDR3 length: 14
J gene: TRBJ2-5
clone size: .
D gene: TRBD2
V gene: TRBV29-1

CDR3 DNA: TGTGCCAGCAGCCGTGGGAACTACGAGCAGTACTTC
CDR3 protein: CASSRGNYEQYF
CDR3 length: 12
J gene: TRBJ2-7
clone size: .
D gene: .
V gene: TRBV6-5

CDR3 DNA: TGCGCCAGCAGCCTGGCGACCTACAAGGGCTCTGAAGCTTTCTTT
CDR3 protein: CASSLATYKGSEAFF
CDR3 length: 15
J gene: TRBJ1-1
clone size: .
D gene: .
V gene: TRBV5-1

CDR3 DNA: TGTGCCAGTAGTATGCAAGGGGTGGGCGAGCAGTACTTC
CDR3 protein: CASSMQGVGEQYF
CDR3 length: 13
J gene: TRBJ2-7
clone size: .
D gene: .
V gene: TRBV19

CDR3 DNA: TGTGCCAGCAACCAAAACTCAGCGGGGGGTCTCACAGATACGCAGTATTTT
CDR3 protein: CASNQNSAGGLTDTQYF
CDR3 length: 17
J gene: TRBJ2-3
clone size: .
D gene: TRBD2
V gene: TRBV28

CDR3 DNA: TGTGCCAGCACTTCCCCGGCGAGGGGATCGTACGAGCAGTACTTC
CDR3 protein: CASTSPARGSYEQYF
CDR3 length: 15
J gene: TRBJ2-7
clone size: .
D gene: .
V gene: TRBV28

CDR3 DNA: TGCAGCGTGGCTCCAGGGGTCGAGCAGTTCTTC
CDR3 protein: CSVAPGVEQFF
CDR3 length: 11
J gene: TRBJ2-1
clone size: .
D gene: .
V gene: TRBV29-1

CDR3 DNA: TGTGCCAGCAGCGCAGATACTGGCGAGCAGTACTTC
CDR3 protein: CASSADTGEQYF
CDR3 length: 12
J gene: TRBJ2-7
clone size: .
D gene: .
V gene: TRBV7-9

CDR3 DNA: TGTGCCACCGATGGGGTTCGTAATTCACCCCTCCACTTT
CDR3 protein: CATDGVRNSPLHF
CDR3 length: 13
J gene: TRBJ1-6
clone size: .
D gene: .
V gene: TRBV28

CDR3 DNA: TGCGCCAGCAGTCAGCGGGGGGATACACTTACAGATACGCAGTATTTT
CDR3 protein: CASSQRGDTLTDTQYF
CDR3 length: 16
J gene: TRBJ2-3
clone size: once
D gene: TRBD2
V gene: TRBV23-1

CDR3 DNA: TGTGCCAGCCAAGAACAGCGATACGAGCAGTACTTC
CDR3 protein: CASQEQRYEQYF
CDR3 length: 12
J gene: TRBJ2-7
clone size: few
D gene: .
V gene: TRBV28

CDR3 DNA: TGCGCCAGCAGCCACCAGTGGGGGACAGGGGAAGAGACCCAGTACTTC
CDR3 protein: CASSHQWGTGEETQYF
CDR3 length: 16
J gene: TRBJ2-5
clone size: .
D gene: TRBD1
V gene: TRBV4-1

CDR3 DNA: TGTGCCAGCAGCACGGGAAGGGGACGAACCTACGAGCAGTACTTC
CDR3 protein: CASSTGRGRTYEQYF
CDR3 length: 15
J gene: TRBJ2-7
clone size: .
D gene: .
V gene: TRBV7-2

CDR3 DNA: TGTGCCAGCAGTCGGGACAGAGCGAACACCGGGGAGCTGTTTTTT
CDR3 protein: CASSRDRANTGELFF
CDR3 length: 15
J gene: TRBJ2-2
clone size: .
D gene: TRBD1
V gene: TRBV2

CDR3 DNA: TGCGCCAGCAGAAAACAGGGGAACACTGAAGCTTTCTTT
CDR3 protein: CASRKQGNTEAFF
CDR3 length: 13
J gene: TRBJ1-1
clone size: .
D gene: .
V gene: TRBV10-2

CDR3 DNA: TGTGCCAGCAGCTTCTTCGGGAGTTTGAGAGAGCAGTACTTC
CDR3 protein: CASSFFGSLREQYF
CDR3 length: 14
J gene: TRBJ2-7
clone size: once
D gene: .
V gene: TRBV7-9

CDR3 DNA: TGTGCCAGTAGACCCTGGGGGAATTCACCCCTCCACTTT
CDR3 protein: CASRPWGNSPLHF
CDR3 length: 13
J gene: TRBJ1-6
clone size: once
D gene: .
V gene: TRBV19

CDR3 DNA: TGTGCCAGCAGCCCCGGGGGGACTGAAGCTTTCTTT
CDR3 protein: CASSPGGTEAFF
CDR3 length: 12
J gene: TRBJ1-1
clone size: .
D gene: .
V gene: TRBV7-2

CDR3 DNA: TGTGCCAGCAGCCAAGTAAATTCTGGCTACACCTTC
CDR3 protein: CASSQVNSGYTF
CDR3 length: 12
J gene: TRBJ1-2
clone size: .
D gene: .
V gene: TRBV3-1/TRBV3-2

CDR3 DNA: TGCGCCAGCAGCCAAGAGTATGCCGCTCACAACACCATATATTTT
CDR3 protein: CASSQEYAAHNTIYF
CDR3 length: 15
J gene: TRBJ1-3
clone size: .
D gene: .
V gene: TRBV4-1

CDR3 DNA: TGTGCCTGGAGTGTATTCGACCAGGGGGTAGATAATTCACCCCTCCACTTT
CDR3 protein: CAWSVFDQGVDNSPLHF
CDR3 length: 17
J gene: TRBJ1-6
clone size: .
D gene: TRBD1
V gene: TRBV30

CDR3 DNA: TGCAGTGCTAGTCAGGGGGGGAACACCGGGGAGCTGTTTTTT
CDR3 protein: CSASQGGNTGELFF
CDR3 length: 14
J gene: TRBJ2-2
clone size: .
D gene: .
V gene: TRBV20-1

CDR3 DNA: TGTGCCAGCGGGGACAGGGCCGGGTCACCCCTCCACTTT
CDR3 protein: CASGDRAGSPLHF
CDR3 length: 13
J gene: TRBJ1-6
clone size: .
D gene: TRBD1
V gene: TRBV7-2

CDR3 DNA: TGTGCCAGCAGGAGGGGAGGGAAGGCTAACTATGGCTACACCTTC
CDR3 protein: CASRRGGKANYGYTF
CDR3 length: 15
J gene: TRBJ1-2
clone size: .
D gene: .
V gene: TRBV27

CDR3 DNA: TGTGCCTGGAGCCCGGGACAGAATTCACCCCTCCACTTT
CDR3 protein: CAWSPGQNSPLHF
CDR3 length: 13
J gene: TRBJ1-6
clone size: few
D gene: TRBD1
V gene: TRBV30

CDR3 DNA: TGTGCCAGCAGCCGGCAGGGTCCAGGGGGGGGAAACACCATATATTTT
CDR3 protein: CASSRQGPGGGNTIYF
CDR3 length: 16
J gene: TRBJ1-3
clone size: .
D gene: TRBD1
V gene: TRBV2

CDR3 DNA: TGTGCCTGGAGCCACACCTCACAGGGGAATGAAGCTTTCTTT
CDR3 protein: CAWSHTSQGNEAFF
CDR3 length: 14
J gene: TRBJ1-1
clone size: .
D gene: TRBD1
V gene: TRBV30

CDR3 DNA: TGTGCCAGCAGTATGGCCGAGACTCGGATTTCACCCCTCCACTTT
CDR3 protein: CASSMAETRISPLHF
CDR3 length: 15
J gene: TRBJ1-6
clone size: few
D gene: .
V gene: TRBV6-2/TRBV6-3

CDR3 DNA: TGTGCCAGTAGTATGGGTTCGGTTGAAGCTTTCTTT
CDR3 protein: CASSMGSVEAFF
CDR3 length: 12
J gene: TRBJ1-1
clone size: .
D gene: .
V gene: TRBV19

CDR3 DNA: TGTGCCTGGAGTAACCGGGACCCCAACTATGGCTACACCTTC
CDR3 protein: CAWSNRDPNYGYTF
CDR3 length: 14
J gene: TRBJ1-2
clone size: .
D gene: .
V gene: TRBV30

CDR3 DNA: TGCGCCAGCAGCTTGGCCCCAGGGAAAGACTACGAGCAGTACTTC
CDR3 protein: CASSLAPGKDYEQYF
CDR3 length: 15
J gene: TRBJ2-7
clone size: few
D gene: .
V gene: TRBV5-1

CDR3 DNA: TGTGCCAGCAGTTATACGGGACTAGCGGGGAGCTACGAGCAGTACTTC
CDR3 protein: CASSYTGLAGSYEQYF
CDR3 length: 16
J gene: TRBJ2-7
clone size: .
D gene: TRBD2
V gene: TRBV6-5